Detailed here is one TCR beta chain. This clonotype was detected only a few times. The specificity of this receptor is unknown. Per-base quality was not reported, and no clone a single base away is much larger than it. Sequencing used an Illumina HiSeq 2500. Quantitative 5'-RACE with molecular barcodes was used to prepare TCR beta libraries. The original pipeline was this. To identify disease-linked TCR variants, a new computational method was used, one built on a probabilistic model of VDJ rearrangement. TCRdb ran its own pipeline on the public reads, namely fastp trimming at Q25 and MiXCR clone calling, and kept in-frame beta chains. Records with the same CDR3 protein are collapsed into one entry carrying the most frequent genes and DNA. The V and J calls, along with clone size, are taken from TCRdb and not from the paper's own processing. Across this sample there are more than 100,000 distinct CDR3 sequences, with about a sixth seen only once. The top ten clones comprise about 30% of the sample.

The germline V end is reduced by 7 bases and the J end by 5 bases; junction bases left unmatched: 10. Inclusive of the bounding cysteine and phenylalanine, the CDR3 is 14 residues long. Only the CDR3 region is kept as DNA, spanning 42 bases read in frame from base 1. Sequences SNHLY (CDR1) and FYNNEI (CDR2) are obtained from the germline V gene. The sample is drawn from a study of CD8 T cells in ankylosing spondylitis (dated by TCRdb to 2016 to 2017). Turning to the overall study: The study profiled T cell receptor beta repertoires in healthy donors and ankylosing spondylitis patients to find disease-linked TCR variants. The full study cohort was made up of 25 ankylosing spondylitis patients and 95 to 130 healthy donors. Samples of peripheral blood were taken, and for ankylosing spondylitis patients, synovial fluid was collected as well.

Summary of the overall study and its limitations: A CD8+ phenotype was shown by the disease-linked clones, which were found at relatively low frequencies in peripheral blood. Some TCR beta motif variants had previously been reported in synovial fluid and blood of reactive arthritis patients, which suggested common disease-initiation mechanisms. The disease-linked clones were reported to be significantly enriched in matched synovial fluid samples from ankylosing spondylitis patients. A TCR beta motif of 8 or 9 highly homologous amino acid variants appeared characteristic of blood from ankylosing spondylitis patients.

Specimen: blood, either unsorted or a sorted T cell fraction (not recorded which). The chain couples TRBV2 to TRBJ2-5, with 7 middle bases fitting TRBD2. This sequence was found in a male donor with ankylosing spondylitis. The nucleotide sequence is TGTGCCAGCAAGGCTAGCGGCTCAGCGGAGACCCAGTACTTC. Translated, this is CASKASGSAETQYF.